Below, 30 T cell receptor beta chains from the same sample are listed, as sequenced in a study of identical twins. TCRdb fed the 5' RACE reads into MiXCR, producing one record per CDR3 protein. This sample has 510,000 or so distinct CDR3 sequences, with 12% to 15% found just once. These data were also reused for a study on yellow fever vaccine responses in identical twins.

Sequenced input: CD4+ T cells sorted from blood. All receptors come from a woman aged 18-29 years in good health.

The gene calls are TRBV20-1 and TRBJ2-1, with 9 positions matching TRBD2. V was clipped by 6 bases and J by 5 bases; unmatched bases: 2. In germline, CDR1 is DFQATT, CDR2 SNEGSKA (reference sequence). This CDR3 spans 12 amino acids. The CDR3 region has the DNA TGCAGTGCCCGCGGGGGGGACAATGAGCAGTTCTTC. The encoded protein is CSARGGDNEQFF.

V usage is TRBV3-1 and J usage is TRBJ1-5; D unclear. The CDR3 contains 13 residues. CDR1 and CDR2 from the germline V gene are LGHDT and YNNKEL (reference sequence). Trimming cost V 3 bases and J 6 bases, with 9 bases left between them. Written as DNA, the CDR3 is TGTGCCAGCAGCCAGTCAGAAGGTCAGCCCCAGCATTTT. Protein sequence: CASSQSEGQPQHF.

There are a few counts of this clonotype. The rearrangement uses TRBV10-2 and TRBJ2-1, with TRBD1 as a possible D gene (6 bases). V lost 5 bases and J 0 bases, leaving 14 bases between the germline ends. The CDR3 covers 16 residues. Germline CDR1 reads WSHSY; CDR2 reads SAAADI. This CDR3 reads CASSRQVSSSYNEQFF. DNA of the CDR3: TGCGCCAGCAGTCGACAGGTATCAAGCTCCTACAATGAGCAGTTCTTC.

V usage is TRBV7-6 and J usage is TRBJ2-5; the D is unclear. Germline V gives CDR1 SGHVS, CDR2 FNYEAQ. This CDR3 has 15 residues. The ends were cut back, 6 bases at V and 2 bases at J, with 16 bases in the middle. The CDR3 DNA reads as TGTGCCAGCAGTTACAACCACGGTGGACAAGAGACCCAGTACTTC. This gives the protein CASSYNHGGQETQYF.

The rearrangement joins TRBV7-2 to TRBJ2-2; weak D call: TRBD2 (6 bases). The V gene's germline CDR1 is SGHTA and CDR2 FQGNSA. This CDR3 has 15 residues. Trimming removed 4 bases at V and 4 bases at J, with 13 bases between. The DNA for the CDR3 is TGTGCCAGCAGCTCGACTAGTCTCGGCACCGGGGAGCTGTTTTTT. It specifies CASSSTSLGTGELFF.

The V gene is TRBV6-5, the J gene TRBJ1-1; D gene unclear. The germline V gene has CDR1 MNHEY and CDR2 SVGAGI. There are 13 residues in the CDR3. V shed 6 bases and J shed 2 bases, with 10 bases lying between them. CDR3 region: CASSYEKNTEAFF. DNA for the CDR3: TGTGCCAGCAGCTACGAGAAAAACACTGAAGCTTTCTTT.

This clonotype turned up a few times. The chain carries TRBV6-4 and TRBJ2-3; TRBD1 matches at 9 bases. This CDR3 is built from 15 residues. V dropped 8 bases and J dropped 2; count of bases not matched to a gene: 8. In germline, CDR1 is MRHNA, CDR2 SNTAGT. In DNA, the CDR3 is TGTGCCAGCGCCGCCGGGACAGGGCCCACAGATACGCAGTATTTT. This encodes CASAAGTGPTDTQYF.

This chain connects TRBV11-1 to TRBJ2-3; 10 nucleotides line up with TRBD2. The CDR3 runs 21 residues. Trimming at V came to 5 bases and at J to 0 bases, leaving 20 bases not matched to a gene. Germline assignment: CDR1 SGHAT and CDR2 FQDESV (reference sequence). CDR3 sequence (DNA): TGTGCCAGCAGCCCCGGACTAGCGGTTCTACATCGGTATCTAAGCACAGATACGCAGTATTTT. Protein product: CASSPGLAVLHRYLSTDTQYF.

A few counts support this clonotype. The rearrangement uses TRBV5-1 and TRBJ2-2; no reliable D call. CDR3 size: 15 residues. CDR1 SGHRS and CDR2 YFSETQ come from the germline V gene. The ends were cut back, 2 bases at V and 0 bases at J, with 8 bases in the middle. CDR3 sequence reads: CASSLTNANTGELFF. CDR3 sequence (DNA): TGCGCCAGCAGCTTAACTAACGCGAACACCGGGGAGCTGTTTTTT.

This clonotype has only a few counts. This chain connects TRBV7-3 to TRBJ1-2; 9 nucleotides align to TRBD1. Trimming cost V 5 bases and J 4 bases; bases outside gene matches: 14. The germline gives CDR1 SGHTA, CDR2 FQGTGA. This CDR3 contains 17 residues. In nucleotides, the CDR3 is TGTGCCAGCAGCCCCAGGACAGGGGCGCCAGGGTTCTATGGCTACACCTTC. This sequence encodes CASSPRTGAPGFYGYTF.

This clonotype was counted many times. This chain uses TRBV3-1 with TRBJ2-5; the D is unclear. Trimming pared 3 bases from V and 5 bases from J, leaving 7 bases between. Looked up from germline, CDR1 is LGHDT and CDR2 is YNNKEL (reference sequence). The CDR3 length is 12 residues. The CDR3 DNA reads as TGTGCCAGCAGCCAGAATTCGGAGACCCAGTACTTC. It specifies CASSQNSETQYF.

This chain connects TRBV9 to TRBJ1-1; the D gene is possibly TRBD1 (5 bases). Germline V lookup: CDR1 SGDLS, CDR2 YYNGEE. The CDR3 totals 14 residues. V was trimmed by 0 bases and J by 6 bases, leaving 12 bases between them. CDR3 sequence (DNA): TGTGCCAGCAGCGTAGTCGGTACAGGCGCTGAAGCTTTCTTT. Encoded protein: CASSVVGTGAEAFF.

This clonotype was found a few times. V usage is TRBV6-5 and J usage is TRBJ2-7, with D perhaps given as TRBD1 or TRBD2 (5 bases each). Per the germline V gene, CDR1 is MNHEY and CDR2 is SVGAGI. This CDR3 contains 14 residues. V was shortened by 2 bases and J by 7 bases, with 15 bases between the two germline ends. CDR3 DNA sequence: TGTGCCAGCAGTTACGTGGGACCGGCAGGGGAGCAGTACGTC. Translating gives CASSYVGPAGEQYV.

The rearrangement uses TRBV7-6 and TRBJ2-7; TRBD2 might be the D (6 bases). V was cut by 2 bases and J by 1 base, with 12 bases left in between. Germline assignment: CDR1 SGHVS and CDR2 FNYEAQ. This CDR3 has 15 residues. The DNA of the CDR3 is TGTGCCAGCAGCTTATTAGCGGAGATTTCCTACGAGCAGTACTTC. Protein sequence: CASSLLAEISYEQYF.

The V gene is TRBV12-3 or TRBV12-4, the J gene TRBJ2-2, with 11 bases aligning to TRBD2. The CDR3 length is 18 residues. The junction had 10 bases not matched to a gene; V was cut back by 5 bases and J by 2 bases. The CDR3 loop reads CASSRLAGTSLNTGELFF. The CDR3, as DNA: TGTGCCAGCAGTAGACTAGCGGGAACCTCCCTCAACACCGGGGAGCTGTTTTTT.

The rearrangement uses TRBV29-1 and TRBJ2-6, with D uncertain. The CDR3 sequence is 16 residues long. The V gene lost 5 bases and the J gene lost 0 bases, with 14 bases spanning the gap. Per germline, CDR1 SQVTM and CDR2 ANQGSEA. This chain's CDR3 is CSVSDRTNSGANVLTF. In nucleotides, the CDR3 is TGCAGCGTTTCTGACCGCACGAACTCTGGGGCCAACGTCCTGACTTTC.

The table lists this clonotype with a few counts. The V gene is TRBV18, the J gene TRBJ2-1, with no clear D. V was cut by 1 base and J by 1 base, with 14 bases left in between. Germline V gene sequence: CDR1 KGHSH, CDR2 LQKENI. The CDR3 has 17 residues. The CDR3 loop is CASSPLALGGSYNEQFF. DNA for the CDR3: TGTGCCAGCTCACCACTAGCTTTGGGTGGGTCCTACAATGAGCAGTTCTTC. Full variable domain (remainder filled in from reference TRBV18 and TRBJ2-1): NAGVMQNPRHLVRRRGQEARLRCSPMKGHSHVYWYRQLPEEGLKFMVYLQKENIIDESGMPKERFSAEFPKEGPSILRIQQVVRGDSAAYFCASSPLALGGSYNEQFFGPGTRLTVL.

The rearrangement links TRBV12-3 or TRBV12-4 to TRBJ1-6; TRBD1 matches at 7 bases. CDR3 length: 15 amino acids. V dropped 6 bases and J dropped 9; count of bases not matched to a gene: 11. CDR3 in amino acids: CASSPTGLFSSPLHF. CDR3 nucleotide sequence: TGTGCCAGCAGCCCGACAGGGTTGTTTAGTTCACCCCTCCACTTT.

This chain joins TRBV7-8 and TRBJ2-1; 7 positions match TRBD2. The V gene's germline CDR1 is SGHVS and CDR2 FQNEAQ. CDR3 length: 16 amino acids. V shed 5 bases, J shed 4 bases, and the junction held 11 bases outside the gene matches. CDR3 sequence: CASSRYPGTIYNEQFF. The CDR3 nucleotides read TGTGCCAGCAGCCGATATCCCGGGACTATTTACAATGAGCAGTTCTTC.

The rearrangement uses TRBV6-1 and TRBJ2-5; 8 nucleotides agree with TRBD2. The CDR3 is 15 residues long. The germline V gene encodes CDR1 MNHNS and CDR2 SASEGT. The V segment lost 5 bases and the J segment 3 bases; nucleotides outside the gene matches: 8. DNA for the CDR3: TGTGCCAGCAGTAAGGGGCCAGCGGGGGAAGAGACCCAGTACTTC. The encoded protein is CASSKGPAGEETQYF.

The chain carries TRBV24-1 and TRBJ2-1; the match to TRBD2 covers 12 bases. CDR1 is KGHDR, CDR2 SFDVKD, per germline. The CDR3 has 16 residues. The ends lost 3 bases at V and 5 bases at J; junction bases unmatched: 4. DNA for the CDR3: TGTGCCACCAGTGATCCGCGGACTAGCGGGGACAATGAGCAGTTCTTC. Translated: CATSDPRTSGDNEQFF.

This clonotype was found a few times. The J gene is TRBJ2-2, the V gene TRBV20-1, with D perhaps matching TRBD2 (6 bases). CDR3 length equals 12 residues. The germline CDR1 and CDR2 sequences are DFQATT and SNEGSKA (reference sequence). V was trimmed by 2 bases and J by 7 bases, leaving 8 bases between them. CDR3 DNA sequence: TGCAGTGCTAGACCCGGGGGCGGGGAGCTGTTTTTT. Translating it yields CSARPGGGELFF.

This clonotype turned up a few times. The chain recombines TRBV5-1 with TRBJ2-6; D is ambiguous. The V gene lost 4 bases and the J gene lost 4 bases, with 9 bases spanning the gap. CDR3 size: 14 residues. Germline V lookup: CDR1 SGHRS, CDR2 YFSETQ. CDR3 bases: TGCGCCAGCAGCGCCTTAGCAGGGGCCAACGTCCTGACTTTC. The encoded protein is CASSALAGANVLTF.

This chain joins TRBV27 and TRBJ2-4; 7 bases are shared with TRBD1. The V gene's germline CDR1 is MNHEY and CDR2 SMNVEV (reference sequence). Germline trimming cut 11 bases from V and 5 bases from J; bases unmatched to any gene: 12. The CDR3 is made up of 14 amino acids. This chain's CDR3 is CAVGRWDSQNIQYF. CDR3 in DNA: TGTGCCGTGGGCAGGTGGGACAGTCAAAACATTCAGTACTTC.

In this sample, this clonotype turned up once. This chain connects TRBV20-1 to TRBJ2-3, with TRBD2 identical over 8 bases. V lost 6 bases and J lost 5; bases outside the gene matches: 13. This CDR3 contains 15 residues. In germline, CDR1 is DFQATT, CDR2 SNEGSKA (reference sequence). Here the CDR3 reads CSAPVSGSGVDTQYF. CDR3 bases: TGCAGTGCCCCCGTCAGCGGGAGCGGGGTAGATACGCAGTATTTT.

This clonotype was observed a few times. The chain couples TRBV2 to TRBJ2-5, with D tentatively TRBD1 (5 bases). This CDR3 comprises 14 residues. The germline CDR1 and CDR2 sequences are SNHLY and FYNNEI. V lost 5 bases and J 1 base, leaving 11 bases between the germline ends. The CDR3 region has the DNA TGTGCCAGCAGTCCTACGGACACCCAAGAGACCCAGTACTTC. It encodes CASSPTDTQETQYF.

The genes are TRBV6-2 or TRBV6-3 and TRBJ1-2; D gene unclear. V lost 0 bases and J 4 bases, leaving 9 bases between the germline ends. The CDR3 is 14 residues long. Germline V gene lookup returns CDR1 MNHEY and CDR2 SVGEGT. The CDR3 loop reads CASSYSGVGYGYTF. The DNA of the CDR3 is TGTGCCAGCAGTTACTCCGGGGTTGGCTATGGCTACACCTTC.

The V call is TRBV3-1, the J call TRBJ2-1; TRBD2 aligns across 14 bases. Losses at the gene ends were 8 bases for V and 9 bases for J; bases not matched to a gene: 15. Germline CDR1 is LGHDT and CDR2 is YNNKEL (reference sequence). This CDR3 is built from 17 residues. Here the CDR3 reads CASCFGTSGSSVGEQFF. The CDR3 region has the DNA TGTGCCAGCTGTTTCGGGACTAGCGGGAGTTCGGTGGGTGAGCAGTTCTTC.

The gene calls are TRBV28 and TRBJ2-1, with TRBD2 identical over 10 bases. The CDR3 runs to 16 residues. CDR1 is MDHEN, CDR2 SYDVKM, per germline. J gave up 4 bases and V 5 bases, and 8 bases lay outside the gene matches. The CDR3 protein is CASSPLLAGAYNEQFF. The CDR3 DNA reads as TGTGCCAGCAGTCCCCTCCTAGCGGGGGCTTACAATGAGCAGTTCTTC. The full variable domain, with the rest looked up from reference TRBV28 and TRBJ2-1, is DVKVTQSSRYLVKRTGEKVFLECVQDMDHENMFWYRQDPGLGLRLIYFSYDVKMKEKGDIPEGYSVSREKKERFSLILESASTNQTSMYLCASSPLLAGAYNEQFFGPGTRLTVL.

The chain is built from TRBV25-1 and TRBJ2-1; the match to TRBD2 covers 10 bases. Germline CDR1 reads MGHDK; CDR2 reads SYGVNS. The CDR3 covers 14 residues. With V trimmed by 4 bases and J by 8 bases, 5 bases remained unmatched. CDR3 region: CASSASGRGDEQFF. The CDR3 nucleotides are TGTGCCAGCAGTGCCAGCGGGAGGGGGGATGAGCAGTTCTTC.